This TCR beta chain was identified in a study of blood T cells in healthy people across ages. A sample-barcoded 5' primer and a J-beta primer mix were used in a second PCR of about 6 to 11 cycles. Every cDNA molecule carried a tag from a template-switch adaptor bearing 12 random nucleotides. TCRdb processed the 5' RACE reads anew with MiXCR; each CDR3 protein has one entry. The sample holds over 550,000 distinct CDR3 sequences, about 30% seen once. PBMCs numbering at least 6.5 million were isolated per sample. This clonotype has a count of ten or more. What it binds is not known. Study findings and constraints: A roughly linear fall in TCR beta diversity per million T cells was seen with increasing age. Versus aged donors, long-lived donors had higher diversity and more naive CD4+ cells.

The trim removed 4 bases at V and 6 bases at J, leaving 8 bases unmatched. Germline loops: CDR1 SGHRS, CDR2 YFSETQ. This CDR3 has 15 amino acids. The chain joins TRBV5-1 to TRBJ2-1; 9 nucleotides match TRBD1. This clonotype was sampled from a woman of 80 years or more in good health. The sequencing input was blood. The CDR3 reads CASSALQGAGNEQFF. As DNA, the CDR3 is TGCGCCAGCAGCGCCTTACAGGGGGCCGGCAATGAGCAGTTCTTC.